The next 25 T cell receptor beta chains were all read from a single sample in a study of patients and donors after allogeneic stem cell transplantation. TCRdb fed the RT-PCR reads into MiXCR, producing one record per CDR3 protein. The data show approximately 170,000 distinct CDR3 sequences, with 24% seen just once and roughly 26% held by the top ten. The sample was blood, either unsorted or a sorted T cell fraction (not recorded which). These receptors were taken from a human donor who was either an allogeneic HSCT recipient or a stem cell or donor lymphocyte infusion donor (not recorded which). It is not recorded whose cells these are; they may come from a transplant donor.

The V and J genes are TRBV7-9 and TRBJ2-1, with 7 bases identical to TRBD2. The germline V gene encodes CDR1 SEHNR and CDR2 FQNEAQ (reference sequence). The trim removed 4 bases at V and 4 bases at J, leaving 7 bases unmatched. The CDR3 sequence is 15 residues long. Here the CDR3 reads CASSSLADLYNEQFF. The CDR3 region has the DNA TGTGCCAGCAGCTCTCTAGCGGACCTATACAATGAGCAGTTCTTC.

Only a few counts were recorded for this clonotype. The chain couples TRBV20-1 to TRBJ1-2, with D unresolved. Trimming stripped 5 bases from V and 3 bases from J, with 10 bases between. Germline CDR1 is DFQATT and CDR2 is SNEGSKA (reference sequence). The CDR3 contains 12 residues. CDR3: CSALKGHYGYTF. The CDR3 DNA follows: TGCAGTGCTTTAAAAGGACACTATGGCTACACCTTC.

The J gene is TRBJ2-5, the V gene TRBV6-2 or TRBV6-3; 10 bases map to TRBD2. The germline V gene has CDR1 MNHEY and CDR2 SVGEGT. The CDR3 sequence is 15 residues long. The junction had 8 bases not matched to a gene; V was cut back by 5 bases and J by 5 bases. The DNA for the CDR3 is TGTGCCAGCAGTCAGCTAGCGGGAGTGGTGGAGACCCAGTACTTC. Its translation: CASSQLAGVVETQYF.

This clonotype is medium-sized (0.01 to 0.1%). This chain connects TRBV12-3 or TRBV12-4 to TRBJ1-5, with 10 bases fitting TRBD1. The CDR3 loop spans 16 amino acids. The V and J ends lost 4 bases and 6 bases, in that order; junction bases with no gene match: 9. CDR3 region: CASSYSTGQGPQPQHF. The CDR3 nucleotides are TGTGCCAGCAGTTACTCGACGGGACAGGGGCCTCAGCCCCAGCATTTT.

The chain combines TRBV24-1 with TRBJ2-7; TRBD2 might be the D (6 bases). This CDR3 region has 13 residues. Germline V CDR1 and CDR2: KGHDR, SFDVKD. Between the trimmed V and J ends, which lost 4 bases and 4 bases, there was a span of 10 bases. The CDR3 sequence: CATSEAGSYEQYF. In DNA, the CDR3 is TGTGCCACCAGTGAGGCCGGGAGTTACGAGCAGTACTTC.

The rearrangement uses TRBV20-1 and TRBJ1-5; maybe TRBD1 (5 bases). Trimming stripped 6 bases from V and 4 bases from J, with 19 bases between. The CDR3 covers 15 residues. Germline V CDR1 and CDR2: DFQATT, SNEGSKA (reference sequence). The CDR3 DNA is TGCAGTGCACCAAATCAGGGACGTAGTAATCAGCCCCAGCATTTT. Amino acids: CSAPNQGRSNQPQHF.

This clonotype turned up a few times. The chain recombines TRBV28 with TRBJ1-1; D is perhaps TRBD1 (6 bases). CDR1 and CDR2 (germline): MDHEN, SYDVKM. There are 14 residues in the CDR3. V lost 7 bases and J lost 4, with 16 bases in between. This chain's CDR3 is CASNGGRGGTEAFF. The CDR3, as DNA: TGTGCCAGCAACGGGGGGAGAGGGGGCACTGAAGCTTTCTTT.

The chain links TRBV7-2 to TRBJ1-4; D gene ambiguous. Germline CDR1 is SGHTA and CDR2 is FQGNSA. The length of the CDR3 is 15 residues. Trimming took 4 bases from V and 8 from J, leaving 17 bases between them. The CDR3 nucleotides read TGTGCCAGCAGCTGGGGTCCATCAAGGGTCGAAAAACTGTTTTTT. This translates into CASSWGPSRVEKLFF. The full variable domain, in which reference TRBV7-2 and TRBJ1-4 provide the parts outside the CDR3, is GAGVSQSPSNKVTEKGKDVELRCDPISGHTALYWYRQSLGQGLEFLIYFQGNSAPDKSGLPSDRFSAERTGGSVSTLTIQRTQQEDSAVYLCASSWGPSRVEKLFFGSGTQLSVL.

V usage is TRBV4-3 and J usage is TRBJ2-7, with D unresolved. The V gene's germline CDR1 is LGHNA and CDR2 YSLEER. The CDR3 runs 15 residues. Trimming stripped 0 bases from V and 3 bases from J, with 12 bases between. The CDR3 protein is CASSQDLVRHYEQYF. The CDR3 DNA reads TGCGCCAGCAGCCAAGATCTAGTCCGGCACTACGAGCAGTACTTC.

This clonotype has a count of ten or more. The rearrangement joins TRBV20-1 to TRBJ1-4; D unresolved. V lost 3 bases to trimming and J lost 10 bases, with 15 bases between them. The CDR3 is 13 amino acids. Germline lookup yields CDR1 DFQATT and CDR2 SNEGSKA (reference sequence). The chain's CDR3 is CSAREGPRGKLFF. The CDR3 coding sequence is TGCAGTGCTAGGGAAGGGCCGAGAGGAAAACTGTTTTTT.

The chain joins TRBV12-3 or TRBV12-4 to TRBJ1-2, with TRBD1 matching over 7 bases. The V gene end was trimmed by 5 bases and the J gene end by 4 bases; junction bases not matched to a gene: 10. The CDR3 length is 15 residues. The CDR3 DNA sequence: TGTGCCAGCAGTGGCTCGGGACAGCCAAGCTATGGCTACACCTTC. This encodes CASSGSGQPSYGYTF.

The V and J genes are TRBV20-1 and TRBJ1-1, with no clear D. V was trimmed by 0 bases and J by 4 bases, leaving 12 bases between them. CDR1 and CDR2 (germline): DFQATT, SNEGSKA (reference sequence). There are 14 residues in the CDR3. The CDR3 nucleotides read TGCAGTGCTAGAGATTTGCAGGTGCTCACTGAAGCTTTCTTT. It specifies CSARDLQVLTEAFF.

This clonotype was detected only a few times. The gene calls are TRBV16 and TRBJ1-2, with D perhaps TRBD1 (5 bases). The CDR3 sequence is 12 residues long. Germline CDR1 reads KGHSY; CDR2 reads FQNENV. V was pared by 0 bases and J by 6 bases, with 5 bases between. The CDR3 spells CASSQSGHGYTF. The CDR3 bases are TGTGCCAGCAGCCAATCGGGGCATGGCTACACCTTC.

In its sample, this clonotype was seen a few times. The chain is built from TRBV20-1 and TRBJ2-1, with D tentatively TRBD2 (6 bases). Trimming left V 2 bases short and J 4 bases short, with 12 bases between. Per the germline V gene, CDR1 is DFQATT and CDR2 is SNEGSKA (reference sequence). This CDR3 is built from 14 residues. The CDR3: CSARSSEYYNEQFF. The DNA for the CDR3 is TGCAGTGCTAGATCTAGCGAGTATTACAATGAGCAGTTCTTC.

In its sample, this clonotype was seen many times. The J gene is TRBJ2-1, the V gene TRBV3-1, with D maybe TRBD2 (6 bases). This CDR3 is 16 amino acids long. Germline CDR1 reads LGHDT; CDR2 reads YNNKEL (reference sequence). V shed 0 bases and J shed 2 bases, with 11 bases lying between them. The CDR3 DNA is TGTGCCAGCAGCCAAGATGGGGGGTTTACCTACAATGAGCAGTTCTTC. Translating gives CASSQDGGFTYNEQFF.

The gene calls are TRBV7-2 and TRBJ1-3; D unclear. CDR3 length: 17 residues. Trimming removed 2 bases from V and 0 bases from J, with 14 bases in between. Looked up from germline, CDR1 is SGHTA and CDR2 is FQGNSA. DNA of the CDR3: TGTGCCAGCAGCTTACAGTACAGCCTTCACTCTGGAAACACCATATATTTT. It codes for CASSLQYSLHSGNTIYF.

The CDR3 region has the DNA TGTGCCAGCCTAGAACCGAAGGGGGGTTGGAATGAGCAGTTCTTC. The encoded protein is CASLEPKGGWNEQFF. The chain employs TRBV2 and TRBJ2-1, with D perhaps given as TRBD1 or TRBD2 (6 bases each). Germline V gene sequence: CDR1 SNHLY, CDR2 FYNNEI. The CDR3 consists of 15 residues. Between the trimmed V and J ends, which lost 8 bases and 7 bases, there was a span of 21 bases.

This clonotype was observed a handful of times. This chain links TRBV20-1 with TRBJ1-2; 12 bases map to TRBD1. Germline CDR1 and CDR2: DFQATT and SNEGSKA (reference sequence). The CDR3 is 12 amino acids. CDR3 residues: CSPGQGAKGYTF. CDR3 nucleotide sequence: TGCAGCCCGGGACAGGGGGCAAAGGGCTACACCTTC.

This rearrangement joins TRBV12-3 or TRBV12-4 to TRBJ2-1, with a tentative D call TRBD1 (6 bases). The CDR3 runs to 14 residues. The V end lost 7 bases, the J end lost 2 bases, and 12 bases lay between the germline ends. In DNA form, the CDR3 reads TGTGCCAGCACCCTCGGACAGCCCTACAATGAGCAGTTCTTC. Translating it yields CASTLGQPYNEQFF.

This clonotype was seen a handful of times. The chain is built from TRBV19 and TRBJ2-1, with D possibly being TRBD2 (5 bases). Trimming left V 3 bases short and J 4 bases short, with 10 bases between. Germline V gene data show CDR1 as LNHDA and CDR2 as SQIVND (reference sequence). The CDR3 is made up of 14 amino acids. The CDR3 sequence: CASSILSGYNEQFF. The CDR3 coding sequence is TGTGCCAGTAGTATCTTGTCGGGATACAATGAGCAGTTCTTC.

V is TRBV5-1 and J is TRBJ1-5; TRBD1 aligns across 8 bases. CDR3 size: 15 residues. Germline V gene sequence: CDR1 SGHRS, CDR2 YFSETQ. The J segment lost 6 bases and the V segment lost 4 bases, leaving 9 bases of the junction unmatched. In DNA, the CDR3 is TGCGCCAGCAGCCCCGGGACAGGACGGGGTCAGCCCCAGCATTTT. The encoded protein is CASSPGTGRGQPQHF.

This clonotype was seen repeatedly, ten times or more. The V and J genes are TRBV20-1 and TRBJ1-1; 11 nucleotides line up with TRBD1. CDR3 length equals 14 residues. Trimming cost V 2 bases and J 5 bases; bases outside gene matches: 4. Germline V gene data show CDR1 as DFQATT and CDR2 as SNEGSKA (reference sequence). CDR3 nucleotides: TGCAGTGCTAGACACGGGACAGGGGGTACTGAAGCTTTCTTT. It is translated as CSARHGTGGTEAFF.

This chain connects TRBV10-3 to TRBJ2-2, with D perhaps matching TRBD2 (6 bases). Germline CDR1 is ENHRY and CDR2 is SYGVKD. The V end lost 4 bases, the J end lost 3 bases, and 6 bases lay between the germline ends. This CDR3 has 13 residues. The CDR3 DNA sequence: TGTGCCATCAGTGCGGGGGACACCGGGGAGCTGTTTTTT. Encoded protein: CAISAGDTGELFF.

The chain uses TRBV5-1 and TRBJ2-7; 12 bases match TRBD2. J was trimmed by 4 bases and V by 0 bases; bases with no gene match: 8. The length of the CDR3 is 17 residues. The germline V gene has CDR1 SGHRS and CDR2 YFSETQ. The CDR3 nucleotides are TGCGCCAGCAGCTTGGCCCCGCTAGCGGGAGGGCCGTACGAGCAGTACTTC. It yields the protein CASSLAPLAGGPYEQYF. Complete variable domain (other parts from reference TRBV5-1 and TRBJ2-7): KAGVTQTPRYLIKTRGQQVTLSCSPISGHRSVSWYQQTPGQGLQFLFEYFSETQRNKGNFPGRFSGRQFSNSRSEMNVSTLELGDSALYLCASSLAPLAGGPYEQYFGPGTRLTVT.

The J gene is TRBJ2-7, the V gene TRBV10-3; D perhaps matches TRBD1 (6 bases). The CDR3 covers 13 residues. Germline values: CDR1 ENHRY, CDR2 SYGVKD. Trimming pared 3 bases from V and 2 bases from J, leaving 8 bases between. CDR3 DNA sequence: TGTGCCATCAGTGAAGGACAGACCTACGAGCAGTACTTC. It specifies CAISEGQTYEQYF.